This TCR beta chain was sequenced in a study of cytomegalovirus exposure and HLA in healthy donors. Across the study: Early release data held 85 million or so unique TCRs from HLA-typed donors. General study findings and limits: The classifier reportedly diagnosed cytomegalovirus status with high specificity and sensitivity.

Trimming cost V 0 bases and J 6 bases, with 15 bases left between them. The CDR3 runs to 16 residues. Germline CDR1 SGDLS, CDR2 YYNGEE. For this clone: Its matching antigen is unknown.

The PCR had 60 Vbeta and 13 Jbeta primers. Clones were sequenced by immunoSEQ multiplex PCR, and TCRdb holds only the in-frame ones, with some missing. The specimen's table records some 80,000 clones. The sequence was obtained from a man over 45 in good health and CMV-seropositive. Sample: PBMCs. This chain links TRBV9 with TRBJ2-2; D might be TRBD2 (5 bases). CDR3 in DNA: TGTGCCAGCAGCGTAGCGGGGAAGAGGGAAGCCGGGGAGCTGTTTTTT. It specifies CASSVAGKREAGELFF.